Presented here are 15 T cell receptor beta chains from one specimen sequenced in a study of cytomegalovirus exposure and HLA in healthy donors. The protocol was immunoSEQ multiplex PCR, while the TCRdb copy is restricted to in-frame clones and leaves out a portion. The repertoire holds about 88,000 clones, with approximately 88% as singletons. Material: PBMCs. The receptors come from a woman under 30 in good health and CMV-seropositive.

The chain recombines TRBV11-3 with TRBJ2-2; 8 bases match TRBD1. V lost 6 bases to trimming and J lost 4 bases; unmatched junction nucleotides: 7. This CDR3 contains 15 residues. Germline values: CDR1 SGHNT, CDR2 YENEEA. The CDR3 coding sequence is TGTGCCAGCAGTTCAAACAGGGGGAGCACCGGGGAGCTGTTTTTT. As protein: CASSSNRGSTGELFF.

This clone was detected a few times. The CDR3 loop reads CASSARDSTNSPLHF. CDR3 DNA: TGTGCCAGCAGCGCAAGAGACAGTACTAATTCACCCCTCCACTTT. This rearrangement joins TRBV9 to TRBJ1-6, with D perhaps matching TRBD1 (5 bases). This CDR3 spans 15 amino acids. CDR1 and CDR2 (germline): SGDLS, YYNGEE. V was clipped by 3 bases and J by 6 bases, with 13 bases between them.

The rearrangement links TRBV18 to TRBJ2-3, with D maybe TRBD1 (6 bases). In germline, CDR1 is KGHSH, CDR2 LQKENI. V was trimmed by 2 bases and J by 5 bases, leaving 11 bases between them. This CDR3 region has 14 residues. The CDR3 here is CASSPMDSIDTQYF. CDR3 sequence (DNA): TGTGCCAGCTCACCAATGGACAGTATAGATACGCAGTATTTT.

The rearrangement joins TRBV6-1 to TRBJ1-2, with 7 bases identical to TRBD1. The CDR3 is made up of 14 amino acids. Trimming removed 5 bases from V and 8 bases from J; junction bases left unmatched: 11. The germline CDR1 and CDR2 sequences are MNHNS and SASEGT. The chain's CDR3 is CASSTTGTERGYTF. Here the CDR3 DNA reads TGTGCCAGCAGTACGACAGGGACTGAACGAGGCTACACCTTC.

The chain links TRBV9 to TRBJ1-6; D not certain. Trimming stripped 4 bases from V and 0 bases from J, with 5 bases between. The CDR3 contains 14 residues. CDR1 is SGDLS, CDR2 YYNGEE, per germline. The CDR3 spells CASSLSSYNSPLHF. DNA for the CDR3: TGTGCCAGCAGCCTTAGCTCCTATAATTCACCCCTCCACTTT.

This clone appeared a few times. The chain employs TRBV28 and TRBJ1-2; tentative D call: TRBD1 (6 bases). The V gene's germline CDR1 is MDHEN and CDR2 SYDVKM. The CDR3 runs 15 residues. Trimming left V 6 bases short and J 0 bases short, with 14 bases between. The CDR3 here is CASRQGLGANYGYTF. In DNA, the CDR3 is TGTGCCAGCAGACAGGGTCTGGGGGCTAACTATGGCTACACCTTC.

V is TRBV4-1 and J is TRBJ1-5, with 9 bases lining up with TRBD1. This CDR3 has 15 residues. V lost 2 bases, J lost 2 bases, and 1 base stayed unmatched. Germline lookup yields CDR1 MGHRA and CDR2 YSYEKL. In nucleotides, the CDR3 is TGCGCCAGCAGCCAAAGACAGGGGGGCAATCAGCCCCAGCATTTT. Amino acid sequence: CASSQRQGGNQPQHF.

The V and J genes are TRBV6-4 and TRBJ2-6, with D unresolved. Germline V gene lookup returns CDR1 MRHNA and CDR2 SNTAGT. The CDR3 contains 15 residues. V was clipped by 0 bases and J by 0 bases, with 3 bases between them. The CDR3 DNA follows: TGTGCCAGCAGTGACTCCATCTCTGGGGCCAACGTCCTGACTTTC. Amino acid sequence: CASSDSISGANVLTF.

CDR3 bases: TGCGCCAGCAAGCTCAGGGCCGGCACAGATACGCAGTATTTT. As protein: CASKLRAGTDTQYF. V usage is TRBV5-1 and J usage is TRBJ2-3; tentatively, D is TRBD1 (5 bases). Trimming stripped 6 bases from V and 1 base from J, with 12 bases between. This CDR3 has 14 amino acids. CDR1 SGHRS and CDR2 YFSETQ come from the germline V gene.

The chain has TRBV27 and TRBJ2-7; 10 nucleotides match TRBD2. Germline V CDR1 and CDR2: MNHEY, SMNVEV (reference sequence). Trimming took 4 bases from V and 7 from J; bases not matched to a gene: 13. This CDR3 comprises 16 residues. CDR3 in amino acids: CASSSSVPGLANEQYF. The CDR3 coding sequence is TGTGCCAGCAGTTCGAGTGTCCCGGGACTAGCGAATGAGCAGTACTTC.

The table lists this clone with a few counts. The chain recombines TRBV10-3 with TRBJ2-5; the match to TRBD2 covers 10 bases. The germline gives CDR1 ENHRY, CDR2 SYGVKD. The CDR3 is made up of 19 amino acids. V was clipped by 9 bases and J by 10 bases; unmatched bases: 29. The CDR3 is CAIGSTLEASGGTGGVQYF. For the CDR3, the DNA is TGTGCCATTGGATCGACCTTAGAGGCTAGCGGGGGTACAGGGGGGGTCCAGTACTTC.

V and J are TRBV5-1 and TRBJ2-2; TRBD2 agrees at 7 bases. The germline V gene has CDR1 SGHRS and CDR2 YFSETQ. V gave up 4 bases and J gave up 1 base; unmatched junction bases: 10. The CDR3 loop spans 17 amino acids. The CDR3 coding sequence is TGCGCCAGCAGCGTGGCGGGCGGCGGGGGGAACACCGGGGAGCTGTTTTTT. Its protein is CASSVAGGGGNTGELFF.

The chain couples TRBV9 to TRBJ2-1, with 10 bases matching TRBD2. Unmatched junction bases numbered 3, after V lost 0 bases and J lost 3 bases. From germline, CDR1 is SGDLS and CDR2 YYNGEE. There are 16 residues in the CDR3. The CDR3 region is CASSVALAGDYNEQFF. The CDR3 region has the DNA TGTGCCAGCAGCGTAGCCCTAGCGGGGGACTACAATGAGCAGTTCTTC.

The chain recombines TRBV5-4 with TRBJ1-2, with 8 bases lining up with TRBD1. Losses at the gene ends were 4 bases for V and 4 bases for J; bases not matched to a gene: 9. Germline CDR1 reads SGHNT; CDR2 reads YYREEE (reference sequence). This CDR3 comprises 15 residues. The CDR3 loop is CASSAAGTGLYGYTF. The DNA for the CDR3 is TGTGCCAGCAGCGCGGCCGGGACAGGCCTCTATGGCTACACCTTC.

The gene calls are TRBV6-1 and TRBJ2-7; 9 bases are shared with TRBD1. Germline assignment: CDR1 MNHNS and CDR2 SASEGT. The junction had 5 bases not matched to a gene; V was cut back by 1 base and J by 1 base. The CDR3 covers 16 residues. CDR3 sequence: CASSEVSGTGSYEQYF. Written as DNA, the CDR3 is TGTGCCAGCAGTGAAGTATCCGGGACAGGGTCCTACGAGCAGTACTTC.